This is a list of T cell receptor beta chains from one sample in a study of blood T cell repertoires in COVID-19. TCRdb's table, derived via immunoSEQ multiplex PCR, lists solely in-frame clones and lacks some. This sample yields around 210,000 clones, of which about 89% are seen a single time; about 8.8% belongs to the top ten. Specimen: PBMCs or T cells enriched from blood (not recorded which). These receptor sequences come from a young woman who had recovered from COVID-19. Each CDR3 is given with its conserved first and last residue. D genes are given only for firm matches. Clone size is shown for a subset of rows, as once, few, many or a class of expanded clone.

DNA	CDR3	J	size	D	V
TGCGCCAGCAGCGTGGACAGGAGCACAGATACGCAGTATTTT	CASSVDRSTDTQYF	TRBJ2-3	-	TRBD1	TRBV5-1
TGTGCCAGTAGTCCCCAGGGGCTCCAGGGGTTTGATCAGCCCCAGCATTTT	CASSPQGLQGFDQPQHF	TRBJ1-5	-	-	TRBV19
TGTGCCACCAGTGACCCCGGGACAGGGGTTTATGGCTACACCTTC	CATSDPGTGVYGYTF	TRBJ1-2	once	TRBD1	TRBV24-1
TGCGCCAGCAGCCAAGAGGGAACTAGCGGGGGGGAGACCCAGTACTTC	CASSQEGTSGGETQYF	TRBJ2-5	-	TRBD2	TRBV4-1
TGCGCCAGCAGCTTGGGGCGGGTCGAAGAAAAACTGTTTTTT	CASSLGRVEEKLFF	TRBJ1-4	-	-	TRBV5-1
TGTGCCAGCAGCCAAGCAAGAGGATCCTATGGCTACACCTTC	CASSQARGSYGYTF	TRBJ1-2	-	-	TRBV14
TGTGCCACCAGCAGAGACCCTTTTGGCGGGGGAGGGATCTTC	CATSRDPFGGGGIF	TRBJ2-1	-	TRBD2	TRBV15
TGTGCCTGGGGGACTCCGTCCTACAATGAGCAGTTCTTC	CAWGTPSYNEQFF	TRBJ2-1	-	-	TRBV30
TGTGCCAGCAGTTACTCGAAGGGGAACTATGGCTACACCTTC	CASSYSKGNYGYTF	TRBJ1-2	-	-	TRBV6-6
TGTGCCAGCAGCTGGACAGGGGAGGGGTTCGGATACCAAGAGACCCAGTACTTC	CASSWTGEGFGYQETQYF	TRBJ2-5	few	TRBD1	TRBV7-9
TGTGCCAGCAGTTCGGGGACTCACACAGATACGCAGTATTTT	CASSSGTHTDTQYF	TRBJ2-3	few	-	TRBV6-2/TRBV6-3
TGTGCCAGTAGTATTGGAGGGACCATAGATTCACCCCTCCACTTT	CASSIGGTIDSPLHF	TRBJ1-6	-	-	TRBV19
TGTGCCAGCAGTTTCACCGGGACAGGGGTAGCTTTCTTT	CASSFTGTGVAFF	TRBJ1-1	-	TRBD1	TRBV28
TGCGCCAGCAGCTTTAGCGGGGGGGCCTATTACGAGCAGTACTTC	CASSFSGGAYYEQYF	TRBJ2-7	-	TRBD2	TRBV5-1
TGTGCCAGCAGCTTAGGTCAGGGGGCCAGAGTGGGAGCTTTCTTT	CASSLGQGARVGAFF	TRBJ1-1	-	TRBD1	TRBV7-8
TGTGCCAGCAGGCCCCCGGCTAGCGGGGCCCACGAGCAGTACTTC	CASRPPASGAHEQYF	TRBJ2-7	-	TRBD2	TRBV6-5
TGTGCCACCCAGAACCGGGACTTTCAAGAAAAACTGTTTTTT	CATQNRDFQEKLFF	TRBJ1-4	-	-	TRBV30
TGTGCCAGCAGCTCGTCCAGGGCTGGGGCCAACGTCCTGACTTTC	CASSSSRAGANVLTF	TRBJ2-6	-	-	TRBV7-9
TGTGCCAGCAGCCAAGACAGGGAGGGCCAAGAGACCCAGTACTTC	CASSQDREGQETQYF	TRBJ2-5	-	TRBD2	TRBV4-2
TGTGCCAGCAGCCGCGAATCCGGTGGCTACACCTTC	CASSRESGGYTF	TRBJ1-2	-	-	TRBV3-1/TRBV3-2
TGTGCCTGGAGTCGACAGGGGACTTCTGGCTACACCTTC	CAWSRQGTSGYTF	TRBJ1-2	-	TRBD1	TRBV30
TGTGCCAGCAGCCCCAACACGAACACTGAAGCTTTCTTT	CASSPNTNTEAFF	TRBJ1-1	-	-	TRBV11-3
TGTGCCAGCAGCCAATATGGAGGGGATTCTAACTATGGCTACACCTTC	CASSQYGGDSNYGYTF	TRBJ1-2	-	-	TRBV4-2
TGTGCCAGCAGCGCAAACCGGGACAACAAGTGGGGCTACACCTTC	CASSANRDNKWGYTF	TRBJ1-2	few	-	TRBV9
TGTGCCAGCAGCCTCCGGACAGGGTTCGCCGGGGAGCTGTTTTTT	CASSLRTGFAGELFF	TRBJ2-2	-	TRBD1	TRBV7-2
TGTGCCAGTAGCATGGGGACGGGACAGGGTGGCGATGAGCAGTTCTTC	CASSMGTGQGGDEQFF	TRBJ2-1	-	TRBD1	TRBV19
TGTGCCAGTAGTATCCGGGGGGACGCGGGTGGCTACACCTTC	CASSIRGDAGGYTF	TRBJ1-2	-	-	TRBV19
TGTGCCAGCAGCTTCTTTTCGGGGGGCGCCTCCTACGAGCAGTACTTC	CASSFFSGGASYEQYF	TRBJ2-7	-	-	TRBV7-9
TGTGCCAGCAGAATCTACCAGAACACCGGGGAGCTGTTTTTT	CASRIYQNTGELFF	TRBJ2-2	-	-	TRBV6-5
TGTGCCAGCAGCTATAAGGCAGGGGGGAACACTGAAGCTTTCTTT	CASSYKAGGNTEAFF	TRBJ1-1	-	TRBD1	TRBV7-6
TGTGCCAGCAGCTTACAGGGACAGGGTCCGTACGAGCAGTACTTC	CASSLQGQGPYEQYF	TRBJ2-7	-	TRBD1	TRBV13
TGTGCCAGCAGCATAGGAGGGGGCACCTATGGCTACACCTTC	CASSIGGGTYGYTF	TRBJ1-2	once	TRBD1	TRBV9
TGTGCCAGCAGTTTGGGCCGACAGCCCCAGCATTTT	CASSLGRQPQHF	TRBJ1-5	-	-	TRBV28
TGTGCCAGCAGCAGCAGGACAGGGGACACTGAAGCTTTCTTT	CASSSRTGDTEAFF	TRBJ1-1	-	TRBD1	TRBV2
TGCGCCAGCCAAAGGGGGCTCAACACTGAAGCTTTCTTT	CASQRGLNTEAFF	TRBJ1-1	-	TRBD1	TRBV5-1
TGTGCCAGCAGTCCCGTATTTTCTAGCACAGATACGCAGTATTTT	CASSPVFSSTDTQYF	TRBJ2-3	-	-	TRBV3-1/TRBV3-2
TGTGCCAGCTCACCATATCCCAGGGAAGAGCAGTTCTTC	CASSPYPREEQFF	TRBJ2-1	many	-	TRBV18
TGTGCCAGCAGCTCCGCAGGGGTGGACATTCAGTACTTC	CASSSAGVDIQYF	TRBJ2-4	-	-	TRBV5-4
TGTGCCAGCTCGCGTTCCGGGACAGAAGAGACCCAGTACTTC	CASSRSGTEETQYF	TRBJ2-5	once	TRBD1	TRBV18
TGTGCCAGCAGCGTAGCCAGCGGGGGAAGCTACGAGCAGTACTTC	CASSVASGGSYEQYF	TRBJ2-7	-	TRBD2	TRBV9
TGTGCCAGCAGCCAAGAACAGGGAACCTACGAGCAGTACTTC	CASSQEQGTYEQYF	TRBJ2-7	-	-	TRBV4-2
TGTGCCAGCAGCTTAACGTCCGGGTTAGGTTACGACGAGCAGTACTTC	CASSLTSGLGYDEQYF	TRBJ2-7	-	-	TRBV11-2
TGCGCCAGCAGCCAATTACCCCTAGGCAGGGGAAGGCGGAAATGGAGCACTGAAGCTTTCTTT	CASSQLPLGRGRRKWSTEAFF	TRBJ1-1	-	-	TRBV4-1
TGTGCCAGCAGTTCTGGAGGACAGGCATATGGCTACACCTTC	CASSSGGQAYGYTF	TRBJ1-2	-	TRBD1	TRBV6-5
TGTGCCAGCAGCCCCACAGGGGTCAATTTGAACACTGAAGCTTTCTTT	CASSPTGVNLNTEAFF	TRBJ1-1	-	TRBD1	TRBV3-1/TRBV3-2
TGCGCCAGCAGTCAATCAGTTAGGCGGGGCCCTTCTTACGAGCAGTACTTC	CASSQSVRRGPSYEQYF	TRBJ2-7	-	-	TRBV23-1
TGTGCCAGCAGCTCGTCGGGACAGGTTTATCAGCCCCAGCATTTT	CASSSSGQVYQPQHF	TRBJ1-5	-	TRBD1	TRBV5-6
TGTGCCAGCAGCGTCCCTTCCTCCGGACTAGCGCCCTACGAGCAGTACTTC	CASSVPSSGLAPYEQYF	TRBJ2-7	-	TRBD2	TRBV11-2
TGTGCCAGCAGCGCCACCTATGAGCAGTACTTC	CASSATYEQYF	TRBJ2-7	-	-	TRBV11-2
TGTGCCTACCAAAGGGACAGGGAGGAAAAACTGTTTTTT	CAYQRDREEKLFF	TRBJ1-4	-	TRBD1	TRBV2
TGTGCCAGCACGACTAGCGGCTACGAGCAGTACTTC	CASTTSGYEQYF	TRBJ2-7	-	TRBD2	TRBV11-2
TGTGCCAGCAGTTACAAAGGAGGAGTCGGAAACACCATATATTTT	CASSYKGGVGNTIYF	TRBJ1-3	few	-	TRBV6-5
TGTGCCAGCAGCCTAGCGGGGGGCGGTGAAAAACTGTTTTTT	CASSLAGGGEKLFF	TRBJ1-4	once	-	TRBV3-1/TRBV3-2
TGTGCCAGCAGCTTCCAGGGACAGGGTATCGAGCAGTACTTC	CASSFQGQGIEQYF	TRBJ2-7	-	TRBD1	TRBV5-4
TGTGCCAGCAGCGTTTTGACAGGGCGTGAAGCTTTCTTT	CASSVLTGREAFF	TRBJ1-1	-	TRBD1	TRBV9
TGTGCCAGCAGCTACGTCTGGGGTGGAGGCTACGAGCAGTACTTC	CASSYVWGGGYEQYF	TRBJ2-7	few	-	TRBV11-2
TGTGCCAGCAGTGCGGGACTGAATAATGAAAAACTGTTTTTT	CASSAGLNNEKLFF	TRBJ1-4	-	-	TRBV2
TGTGCCAGCAGCCCCCCAGGGAATGAGCAGTTCTTC	CASSPPGNEQFF	TRBJ2-1	-	-	TRBV3-1/TRBV3-2
TGTGCCAGCAGCCAAGGTGCTAGCGGTTGGCCTTATCCCAATGAGCAGTTCTTC	CASSQGASGWPYPNEQFF	TRBJ2-1	-	TRBD2	TRBV3-1/TRBV3-2